The 32 T cell receptor beta chains below were found in one sample sequenced in a study of blood T cell repertoires in COVID-19. Produced via immunoSEQ multiplex PCR; TCRdb's table is partial and in-frame only. The sample has 200,000 to 250,000 clones, around 81% seen once. The sample consisted of peripheral blood. The receptor source for this set is a woman aged 60-70 years with active or convalescent COVID-19.

The rearrangement uses TRBV6-6 and TRBJ2-7; TRBD1 matches at 8 bases. CDR3 size: 16 residues. Trimming took 7 bases from V and 1 from J; bases not matched to a gene: 12. The germline V gene has CDR1 MNHNY and CDR2 SVGAGI (reference sequence). The CDR3 region is CASTEHQGQGSYEQYF. As DNA, the CDR3 is TGTGCCAGCACCGAACACCAAGGACAGGGTTCCTACGAGCAGTACTTC.

This clone was picked up a small number of times. The chain joins TRBV14 to TRBJ2-2; D remains ambiguous. The V end was cut by 1 base, the J end by 6 bases, with 9 bases between. Germline V gene sequence: CDR1 SGHDN, CDR2 FVKESK. CDR3 length: 14 residues. CDR3 nucleotide sequence: TGTGCCAGCAGCCAAGTGCAGTTTTCCGGGGAGCTGTTTTTT. This sequence encodes CASSQVQFSGELFF.

The rearrangement links TRBV12-5 to TRBJ2-1, with 9 bases identical to TRBD2. Trimming at V came to 1 base and at J to 3 bases, leaving 4 bases not matched to a gene. Germline CDR1 LGHNT, CDR2 FRNRAP. There are 16 residues in the CDR3. DNA of the CDR3: TGTGCTAGTGGTTTGGCCCTGACTAGCGGCTACAATGAGCAGTTCTTC. Translating it yields CASGLALTSGYNEQFF.

This chain links TRBV3-1 (or the pseudogene TRBV3-2) with TRBJ1-6; no firm D call. Germline V lookup: CDR1 LGHDT, CDR2 YNNKEL (reference sequence). Trimming removed 4 bases from V and 8 bases from J, with 15 bases in between. This CDR3 region has 15 residues. CDR3 bases: TGTGCCAGCAGCCCGAATCCGGGTTGGGATTCACCCCTCCACTTT. It codes for CASSPNPGWDSPLHF.

A remark on this clone: Other DNA sequences within the sample encode an identical CDR3. The chain uses TRBV5-1 and TRBJ1-1; D remains ambiguous. This CDR3 spans 14 amino acids. V gave up 4 bases and J gave up 0 bases, with 10 bases separating them. Germline V lookup: CDR1 SGHRS, CDR2 YFSETQ. The CDR3 nucleotides are TGCGCCAGCAGCCTCGCGGGGATGAACACTGAAGCTTTCTTT. It translates to CASSLAGMNTEAFF.

The gene calls are TRBV3-1 (or the pseudogene TRBV3-2) and TRBJ2-1; possibly TRBD2 for D (5 bases). This CDR3 region has 15 residues. V lost 6 bases and J 6 bases, leaving 18 bases between the germline ends. Germline CDR1 reads LGHDT; CDR2 reads YNNKEL (reference sequence). DNA of the CDR3: TGTGCCAGCAGTCTCGAGCGATCTAGCTTCAATGAGCAGTTCTTC. The encoded protein is CASSLERSSFNEQFF.

The rearrangement links TRBV19 to TRBJ2-1, with 7 bases that match TRBD1. CDR1 LNHDA and CDR2 SQIVND come from the germline V gene (reference sequence). This CDR3 spans 13 amino acids. V lost 10 bases and J lost 4; bases outside the gene matches: 7. CDR3 sequence: CATRQGWYNEQFF. The CDR3 DNA reads TGTGCCACTCGACAGGGCTGGTACAATGAGCAGTTCTTC.

The chain carries TRBV10-3 and TRBJ2-3, with 11 bases fitting TRBD2. V trimming: 3 bases; J trimming: 5 bases; junction bases outside the gene matches: 7. Germline loops: CDR1 ENHRY, CDR2 SYGVKD. The CDR3 contains 16 residues. The CDR3: CAISEISGRAQDTQYF. In nucleotides, the CDR3 is TGTGCCATCAGTGAAATTAGCGGGAGGGCCCAAGATACGCAGTATTTT.

V gene TRBV5-4 combines with J gene TRBJ2-7, with D hard to call. The CDR3 is 14 residues long. Germline-derived CDR1 and CDR2 are SGHNT and YYREEE (reference sequence). V shed 2 bases and J shed 2 bases, with 11 bases lying between them. This CDR3 reads CASSFAGYPYEQYV. The CDR3, as DNA: TGTGCCAGCAGCTTTGCAGGTTACCCCTACGAGCAGTACGTC.

The V gene is TRBV29-1, the J gene TRBJ2-1, with 11 bases lining up with TRBD2. Unmatched junction bases numbered 8, after V lost 4 bases and J lost 9 bases. This CDR3 comprises 14 residues. CDR1 is SQVTM, CDR2 ANQGSEA, per germline. In nucleotides, the CDR3 is TGCAGCGTTGGGGGAGCTAGCGGGAGGAGTGAGCAGTTCTTC. Protein sequence: CSVGGASGRSEQFF.

This clone was seen a single time. The rearrangement uses TRBV7-2 and TRBJ2-3, with D tentatively TRBD2 (5 bases). This CDR3 is 17 amino acids long. Deletions cut 1 base from V and 4 bases from J, with 18 bases between. The V gene's germline CDR1 is SGHTA and CDR2 FQGNSA. The CDR3 here is CASSLGRGRPLADTQYF. The CDR3 DNA sequence: TGTGCCAGCAGCTTAGGCCGCGGGCGACCCCTGGCAGATACGCAGTATTTT.

The rearrangement uses TRBV14 and TRBJ1-2; no clear D. Germline CDR1 is SGHDN and CDR2 is FVKESK. The length of the CDR3 is 15 residues. The V end was cut by 0 bases, the J end by 3 bases, with 11 bases between. CDR3 amino acids: CASSQDFVGDYGYTF. Written as DNA, the CDR3 is TGTGCCAGCAGCCAAGATTTCGTGGGCGACTATGGCTACACCTTC.

The chain combines TRBV14 with TRBJ2-2, with TRBD2 identical over 8 bases. This CDR3 is 17 amino acids long. Germline CDR1 SGHDN, CDR2 FVKESK. After removal of 0 bases from V and 6 bases from J, the junction contained 9 bases not matched to a gene. In DNA form, the CDR3 reads TGTGCCAGCAGCCAAGATGGACGACTAGCGAGCCCCGGGGAGCTGTTTTTT. Translated: CASSQDGRLASPGELFF.

The chain carries TRBV19 and TRBJ1-2; possible D gene TRBD1, 6 bases. Trimming stripped 5 bases from V and 5 bases from J, with 27 bases between. There are 18 residues in the CDR3. Germline V lookup: CDR1 LNHDA, CDR2 SQIVND (reference sequence). The CDR3 here is CASSWRRLGQGGGYGYTF. The CDR3 nucleotides read TGTGCCAGTAGTTGGCGCCGGTTAGGGCAGGGAGGGGGATATGGCTACACCTTC.

The rearrangement uses TRBV27 and TRBJ2-1; TRBD2 agrees at 7 bases. Per germline, CDR1 MNHEY and CDR2 SMNVEV (reference sequence). The V segment lost 7 bases and the J segment 10 bases; nucleotides outside the gene matches: 19. The CDR3 is 16 residues long. The CDR3 coding sequence is TGTGCCAGCAATCCCCAGTTCGGGGGGACGGCACCCGAGCAGTTCTTC. Amino acid sequence: CASNPQFGGTAPEQFF.

V is TRBV18 and J is TRBJ2-5; 7 positions match TRBD2. CDR1 and CDR2 (germline): KGHSH, LQKENI. The junction had 5 bases not matched to a gene; V was cut back by 3 bases and J by 4 bases. This CDR3 is 14 amino acids long. CDR3 region: CASSPPSSGETQYF. CDR3 bases: TGTGCCAGCTCACCCCCCTCTAGCGGAGAGACCCAGTACTTC. Combining the CDR3 with reference TRBV18 and TRBJ2-5 gives the whole variable domain NAGVMQNPRHLVRRRGQEARLRCSPMKGHSHVYWYRQLPEEGLKFMVYLQKENIIDESGMPKERFSAEFPKEGPSILRIQQVVRGDSAAYFCASSPPSSGETQYFGPGTRLLVL.

This rearrangement joins TRBV30 to TRBJ2-1, with a tentative D call TRBD1 (6 bases). The germline V gene has CDR1 GTSNPN and CDR2 SVGIG (reference sequence). The CDR3 has 15 residues. The germline V and J ends were trimmed by 0 bases and 1 base, with 10 bases remaining between them. CDR3 in amino acids: CAWSVGQRSYNEQFF. The CDR3 nucleotides read TGTGCCTGGAGTGTCGGACAGAGGTCCTACAATGAGCAGTTCTTC.

The chain is built from TRBV19 and TRBJ2-1, with D maybe TRBD2 (5 bases). Trimming pared 4 bases from V and 2 bases from J, leaving 12 bases between. The CDR3 extends over 15 amino acids. Germline values: CDR1 LNHDA, CDR2 SQIVND (reference sequence). The CDR3 spells CASSKSGKTYNEQFF. The CDR3 coding sequence is TGTGCCAGTAGTAAATCCGGGAAAACCTACAATGAGCAGTTCTTC.

The genes are TRBV5-8 and TRBJ1-2; D perhaps matches TRBD1 (5 bases). The V gene's germline CDR1 is SGHTS and CDR2 YDEGEE. The CDR3 runs 13 residues. Trimming left V 6 bases short and J 8 bases short, with 17 bases between. Here the CDR3 DNA reads TGTGCCAGCACCAAACGGGAGGGGCTCGGCTACACCTTC. Translating gives CASTKREGLGYTF.

The V call is TRBV9, the J call TRBJ1-4; D not resolved. The CDR3 contains 15 residues. CDR1 is SGDLS and CDR2 is YYNGEE in the germline V gene. V lost 0 bases, J lost 7 bases, and 13 bases lay in between. CDR3 DNA sequence: TGTGCCAGCAGCGTAGGGGCAACCGAAAGTGAAAAACTGTTTTTT. Amino acid sequence: CASSVGATESEKLFF.

This chain connects TRBV6-6 to TRBJ1-5; 8 positions match TRBD1. V shed 7 bases, J shed 2 bases, and the junction held 10 bases outside the gene matches. Germline lookup yields CDR1 MNHNY and CDR2 SVGAGI (reference sequence). CDR3 length: 16 amino acids. The CDR3 region has the DNA TGTGCCAGCAAGGGGCAGGGGGCGCAGGGCAATCAGCCCCAGCATTTT. Amino acid sequence: CASKGQGAQGNQPQHF.

The chain combines TRBV25-1 with TRBJ2-3, with D hard to call. Germline CDR1 is MGHDK and CDR2 is SYGVNS. The CDR3 consists of 16 residues. Trimming left V 0 bases short and J 4 bases short, with 14 bases between. The CDR3 sequence is CASSEYEEAIADTQYF. CDR3 nucleotide sequence: TGTGCCAGCAGTGAATACGAAGAAGCTATCGCAGATACGCAGTATTTT.

The rearrangement joins TRBV7-9 to TRBJ1-4; D possibly corresponds to TRBD1 (5 bases). Germline values: CDR1 SEHNR, CDR2 FQNEAQ (reference sequence). The V gene lost 5 bases and the J gene lost 12 bases, with 16 bases spanning the gap. CDR3 length equals 13 residues. The CDR3 DNA reads as TGTGCCAGCAGCCGGGACCCTCGGAGGGAACTGTTTTTT. Amino acids: CASSRDPRRELFF.

The chain uses TRBV5-4 and TRBJ2-1, with 7 nucleotides matching TRBD1. Germline lookup yields CDR1 SGHNT and CDR2 YYREEE (reference sequence). With V trimmed by 3 bases and J by 7 bases, 10 bases remained unmatched. This CDR3 has 15 residues. The chain's CDR3 is CASSSSGGRGNEQFF. CDR3 nucleotide sequence: TGTGCCAGCAGCTCCTCAGGGGGACGAGGGAATGAGCAGTTCTTC.

The rearrangement joins TRBV6-6 to TRBJ2-3; D not resolved. Trimming left V 2 bases short and J 2 bases short, with 11 bases between. The CDR3 is 15 residues long. Germline values: CDR1 MNHNY, CDR2 SVGAGI (reference sequence). In nucleotides, the CDR3 is TGTGCCAGCAGTTACCTCGGAGCCTCCACAGATACGCAGTATTTT. Protein sequence: CASSYLGASTDTQYF.

V gene TRBV9 combines with J gene TRBJ2-1; TRBD2 aligns across 8 bases. Germline CDR1 is SGDLS and CDR2 is YYNGEE. After removal of 0 bases from V and 9 bases from J, the junction contained 11 bases not matched to a gene. The CDR3 contains 16 residues. The CDR3 bases are TGTGCCAGCAGCGTAGACCCGGGAGGGCCAAATGGTGAGCAGTTCTTC. This encodes CASSVDPGGPNGEQFF. Based on the CDR3 plus reference TRBV9 and TRBJ2-1, the full variable domain is DSGVTQTPKHLITATGQRVTLRCSPRSGDLSVYWYQQSLDQGLQFLIQYYNGEERAKGNILERFSAQQFPDLHSELNLSSLELGDSALYFCASSVDPGGPNGEQFFGPGTRLTVL.

The chain couples TRBV30 to TRBJ2-3; a weak D match, TRBD1 (5 bases). This CDR3 region has 15 residues. V lost 3 bases and J lost 3, with 16 bases in between. Germline V gene data show CDR1 as GTSNPN and CDR2 as SVGIG (reference sequence). Here the CDR3 DNA reads TGTGCCTGGAGCCCTGAGTGGGGCGAGACAGATACGCAGTATTTT. Encoded protein: CAWSPEWGETDTQYF.

The DNA for the CDR3 is TGTGCCAGCAGTTTCACGGGACAGGGGTTCGGAGGCTACACCTTC. Its protein is CASSFTGQGFGGYTF. This chain links TRBV6-6 with TRBJ1-2, with 10 bases that match TRBD1. Trimming took 4 bases from V and 8 from J; bases not matched to a gene: 10. The CDR3 runs 15 residues. Germline V lookup: CDR1 MNHNY, CDR2 SVGAGI (reference sequence).

The count of this clone is one. This chain connects TRBV11-3 to TRBJ2-4, with 8 positions matching TRBD2. CDR1 and CDR2 from the germline V gene are SGHNT and YENEEA. The V gene end was trimmed by 3 bases and the J gene end by 3 bases; junction bases not matched to a gene: 7. This CDR3 has 16 amino acids. The CDR3 DNA follows: TGTGCCAGCAGCTTGCCTAGCGGGCAAAACAAAAACATTCAGTACTTC. Protein product: CASSLPSGQNKNIQYF.

This clone was seen only once. The chain links TRBV13 to TRBJ2-7; TRBD1 aligns across 11 bases. CDR1 PRHDT and CDR2 FYEKMQ come from the germline V gene (reference sequence). With 5 bases clipped from V and 3 bases from J, the junction kept 6 bases outside the gene matches. CDR3 length: 15 amino acids. CDR3 region: CASSPPGTGGYEQYV. CDR3 nucleotides: TGTGCCAGCAGCCCACCCGGGACAGGGGGCTACGAGCAGTACGTC.

V is TRBV16 and J is TRBJ2-7; the match to TRBD2 covers 9 bases. Germline CDR1 reads KGHSY; CDR2 reads FQNENV. J gave up 2 bases and V 0 bases, and 2 bases lay outside the gene matches. CDR3 length: 15 amino acids. The CDR3 DNA follows: TGTGCCAGCAGCCAATCTAGCGGGGGTCCCTACGAGCAGTACGTC. Translating gives CASSQSSGGPYEQYV.

The sample holds a few counts of this clone. The genes are TRBV4-2 and TRBJ2-2; D perhaps matches TRBD1 (5 bases). Germline lookup yields CDR1 LGHNA and CDR2 YNFKEQ. The CDR3 is 17 amino acids. Trimming cost V 1 base and J 3 bases, with 15 bases left between them. CDR3 amino acids: CASSQALGVRDTGELFF. For the CDR3, the DNA is TGTGCCAGCAGCCAAGCTTTAGGGGTCAGGGACACCGGGGAGCTGTTTTTT.